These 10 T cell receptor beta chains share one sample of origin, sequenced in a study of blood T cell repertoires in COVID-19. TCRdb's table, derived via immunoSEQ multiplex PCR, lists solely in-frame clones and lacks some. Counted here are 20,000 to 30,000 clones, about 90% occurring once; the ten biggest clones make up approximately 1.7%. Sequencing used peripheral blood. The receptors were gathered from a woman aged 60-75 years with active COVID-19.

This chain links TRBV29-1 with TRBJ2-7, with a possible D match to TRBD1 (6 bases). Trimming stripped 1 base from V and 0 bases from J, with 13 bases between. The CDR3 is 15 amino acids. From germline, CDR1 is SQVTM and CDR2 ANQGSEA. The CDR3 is CSVEVDSLSSYEQYF. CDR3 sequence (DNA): TGCAGCGTTGAAGTGGACAGCCTGAGCTCCTACGAGCAGTACTTC.

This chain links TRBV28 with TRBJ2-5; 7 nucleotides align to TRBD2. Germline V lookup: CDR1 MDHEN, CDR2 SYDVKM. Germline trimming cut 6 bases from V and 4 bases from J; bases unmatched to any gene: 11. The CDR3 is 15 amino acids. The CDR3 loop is CASSPRRGGRETQYF. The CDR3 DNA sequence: TGTGCCAGCAGCCCCAGGAGGGGAGGGCGAGAGACCCAGTACTTC.

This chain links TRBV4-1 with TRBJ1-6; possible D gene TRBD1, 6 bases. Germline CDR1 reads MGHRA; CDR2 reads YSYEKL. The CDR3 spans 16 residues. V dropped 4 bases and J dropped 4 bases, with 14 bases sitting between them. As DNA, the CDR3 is TGCGCCAGCAGCCCATCAAACAGGGTATATAATTCACCCCTCCACTTT. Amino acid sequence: CASSPSNRVYNSPLHF.

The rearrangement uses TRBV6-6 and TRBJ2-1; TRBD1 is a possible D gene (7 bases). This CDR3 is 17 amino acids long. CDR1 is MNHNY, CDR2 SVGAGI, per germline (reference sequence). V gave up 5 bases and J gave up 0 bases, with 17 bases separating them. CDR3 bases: TGTGCCAGCAGTCGCTCCAGGGGGGACAGCTCCTACAATGAGCAGTTCTTC. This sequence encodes CASSRSRGDSSYNEQFF.

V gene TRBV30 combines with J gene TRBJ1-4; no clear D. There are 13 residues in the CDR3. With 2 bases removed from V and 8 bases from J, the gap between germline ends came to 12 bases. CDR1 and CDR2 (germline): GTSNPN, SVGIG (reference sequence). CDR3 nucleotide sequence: TGTGCCTGGAGTCACCTGGGCGTGGAAAAACTGTTTTTT. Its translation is CAWSHLGVEKLFF.

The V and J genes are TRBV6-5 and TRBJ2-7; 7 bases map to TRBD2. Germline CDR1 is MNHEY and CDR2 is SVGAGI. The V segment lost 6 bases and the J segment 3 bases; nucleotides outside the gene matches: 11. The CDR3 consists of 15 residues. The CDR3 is CASRRSGITNYEQYF. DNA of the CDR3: TGTGCCAGCAGAAGGAGCGGGATAACGAACTACGAGCAGTACTTC.

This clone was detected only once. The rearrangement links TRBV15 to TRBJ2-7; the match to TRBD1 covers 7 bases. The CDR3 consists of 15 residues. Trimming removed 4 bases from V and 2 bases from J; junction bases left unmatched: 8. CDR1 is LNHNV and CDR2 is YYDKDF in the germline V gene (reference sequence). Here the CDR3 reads CATSTRWGTAYEQYF. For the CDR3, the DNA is TGTGCCACCAGCACCCGTTGGGGGACAGCCTACGAGCAGTACTTC. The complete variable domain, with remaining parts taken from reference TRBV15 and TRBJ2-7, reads DAMVIQNPRYQVTQFGKPVTLSCSQTLNHNVMYWYQQKSSQAPKLLFHYYDKDFNNEADTPDNFQSRRPNTSFCFLDIRSPGLGDTAMYLCATSTRWGTAYEQYFGPGTRLTVT.

The DNA of the CDR3 is TGTGCCTGGAGTCGGGGGCAGGGGGCCAATTCACCCCTCCACTTT. This translates into CAWSRGQGANSPLHF. This rearrangement joins TRBV30 to TRBJ1-6; 8 bases agree with TRBD1. Germline-derived CDR1 and CDR2 are GTSNPN and SVGIG (reference sequence). V gave up 2 bases and J gave up 7 bases; unmatched junction bases: 7. The CDR3 has 15 residues. The variable domain in full, with the rest retrieved from reference TRBV30 and TRBJ1-6, is SQTIHQWPATLVQPVGSPLSLECTVEGTSNPNLYWYRQAAGRGLQLLFYSVGIGQISSEVPQNLSASRPQDRQFILSSKKLLLSDSGFYLCAWSRGQGANSPLHFGNGTRLTVT.

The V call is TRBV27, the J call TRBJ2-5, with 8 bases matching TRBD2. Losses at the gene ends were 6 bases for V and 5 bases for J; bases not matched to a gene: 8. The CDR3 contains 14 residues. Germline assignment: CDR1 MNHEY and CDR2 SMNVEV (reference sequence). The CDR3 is CASSPPGGSETQYF. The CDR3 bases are TGTGCCAGCAGCCCCCCGGGGGGGAGTGAGACCCAGTACTTC.

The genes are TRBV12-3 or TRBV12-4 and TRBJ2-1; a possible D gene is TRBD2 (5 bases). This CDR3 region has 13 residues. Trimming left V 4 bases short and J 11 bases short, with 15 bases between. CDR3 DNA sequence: TGTGCCAGCAGTTCGGACTCGAAAAAAAAGCAGTTCTTC. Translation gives CASSSDSKKKQFF.